This is a list of T cell receptor beta chains from one sample in a study of T cell responses to AZD1222 COVID-19 vaccine. The table came from immunoSEQ multiplex PCR; TCRdb's copy has only in-frame clones and leaves some out. This sample has around 200,000 clones, with about 91% found just once. The sample was peripheral blood, taken on day 0 of AZD1222 vaccination. These receptors were obtained from an adult in good health. The CDR3 runs from the conserved cysteine through the conserved F or W. D genes are given only for firm matches. The size of a clone is reported for some rows only, either as once, few or many, or as a class for expanded clones.

J gene	D gene	clone size	V gene	CDR3 DNA	CDR3 protein
TRBJ1-2	TRBD1	NA	TRBV4-1	TGCGCCAGCAGCCCACGACAGGGGGCCTCCTATGGCTACACCTTC	CASSPRQGASYGYTF
TRBJ1-1	NA	NA	TRBV9	TGTGCCAGCAGCGTCTGGGCCATGAACACTGAAGCTTTCTTT	CASSVWAMNTEAFF
TRBJ2-7	NA	NA	TRBV29-1	TGCAGCGCTATGAGGGACACCTCCTACGAGCAGTACTTC	CSAMRDTSYEQYF
TRBJ2-5	TRBD1	NA	TRBV19	TGTGCCAGCGAGGGGGGCATCGGGACAGGGCGGGAGACCCAGTACTTC	CASEGGIGTGRETQYF
TRBJ2-7	TRBD1	NA	TRBV14	TGTGCCAGCAGCCCCTCAAAGGGGGCTATCTCCTACGAGCAGTACTTC	CASSPSKGAISYEQYF
TRBJ2-3	NA	NA	TRBV21-1	TGTGCCAGCAGCGAAGGCCGCGGGGGGAGGAGGGCTAGAGGGAATCTCACAGATACGCAGTATTTT	CASSEGRGGRRARGNLTDTQYF
TRBJ1-3	NA	once	TRBV28	TGTGCCAGCACCTCACCCCCCTCTCAAGTTTTTCCTGGAAACACCATATATTTT	CASTSPPSQVFPGNTIYF
TRBJ2-3	NA	NA	TRBV20-1	TGCAGTGCGGAGGAGACAGATACGCAGTATTTT	CSAEETDTQYF
TRBJ1-2	NA	NA	TRBV27	TGTGCCAGCAGTTTGAGAGTAACTGGCTACACCTTC	CASSLRVTGYTF
TRBJ1-5	NA	NA	TRBV6-1	TGTGCCAGCAGTGAACCCTCAGGACCGAGCAATCAGCCCCAGCATTTT	CASSEPSGPSNQPQHF
TRBJ1-2	NA	NA	TRBV6-6	TGTGCCAGCAGTTCCGGGACAACTAACTATGGCTACACCTTC	CASSSGTTNYGYTF
TRBJ2-1	NA	NA	TRBV14	TGTGCCAGCAGCCAAGATAGCTACAATGAGCAGTTCTTC	CASSQDSYNEQFF
TRBJ2-1	NA	NA	TRBV12-3/TRBV12-4	TGTGCCAGCAGTTTTGCGGGCTATGAGCAGTTCTTC	CASSFAGYEQFF
TRBJ2-2	TRBD2	NA	TRBV5-5	TGTGCCAGCAGCTGGGGAGGGGTAGCCAACACCGGGGAGCTGTTTTTT	CASSWGGVANTGELFF
TRBJ2-2	NA	NA	TRBV5-1	TGCGCCAGCAGCTTGGGTCGGCCCCAACAGAACACCGGGGAGCTGTTTTTT	CASSLGRPQQNTGELFF
TRBJ1-4	TRBD1	NA	TRBV27	TGTGCCAGCAGTTTCGGGACAGGGCTTAATGAAAAACTGTTTTTT	CASSFGTGLNEKLFF
TRBJ2-5	NA	NA	TRBV6-1	TGTGCCAGCAGTGAATTCGCGGCCCCACGAGAGACCCAGTACTTC	CASSEFAAPRETQYF
TRBJ1-2	NA	NA	TRBV25-1	TGTGCCAGCAGTGAACGGATGCAGGGGACTTATGGCTACACCTTC	CASSERMQGTYGYTF
TRBJ1-1	NA	NA	TRBV5-1	TGCGCCAGCAGCTTGTTGGGGGTCAGCACTGAAGCTTTCTTT	CASSLLGVSTEAFF
TRBJ2-7	TRBD2	NA	TRBV27	TGTGCCAGCAGCCTACTATTAGCGGGAGGGCCTTACGAGCAGTACTTC	CASSLLLAGGPYEQYF
TRBJ2-2	TRBD2	once	TRBV29-1	TGCAGCGTCGATGGGACTAGCGGGAACACCGGGGAGCTGTTTTTT	CSVDGTSGNTGELFF
TRBJ1-2	TRBD1	NA	TRBV19	TGTGCCAGTAGTATTGGACAGGGTCCCTATGGCTACACCTTC	CASSIGQGPYGYTF
TRBJ2-5	TRBD2	NA	TRBV7-9	TGTGCCAGCAAAGCGGGGGGGTTTACCGTAGAGACCCAGTACTTC	CASKAGGFTVETQYF
TRBJ1-2	TRBD1	once	TRBV27	TGTGCCAGCAGTAACCACAGGGGAGGGAGCTATGGCTACACCTTC	CASSNHRGGSYGYTF
TRBJ1-2	NA	NA	TRBV30	TGTGCCTGGAGTCGGGGGGGAGGGGCTGTAGGCTACACCTTC	CAWSRGGGAVGYTF
TRBJ2-5	NA	NA	TRBV6-5	TGTGCCAGCAGACGGCAGGTGGGAGAGACCCAGTACTTC	CASRRQVGETQYF
TRBJ1-2	TRBD1	NA	TRBV18	TGTGCCAGCTCACGATCGGGACAGGGAAACTATGGCTACACCTTC	CASSRSGQGNYGYTF
TRBJ2-3	NA	NA	TRBV29-1	TGCAGCGTTGTCCCCTTAAGCACAGATACGCAGTATTTT	CSVVPLSTDTQYF
TRBJ1-6	NA	NA	TRBV7-2	TGTGCCAGCAGCCTACGGGGTGGACAGCCGAATTCACCCCTCCACTTT	CASSLRGGQPNSPLHF
TRBJ2-2	NA	NA	TRBV6-1	TGTGCCAGCAGTGAAGTATTTTTAGGCAGGGGAGGCACCGGGGAGCTGTTTTTT	CASSEVFLGRGGTGELFF
TRBJ1-6	NA	NA	TRBV2	TGTGCCAGCAGTGGTGGGGGGGAGAATTCACCCCTCCACTTT	CASSGGGENSPLHF
TRBJ2-7	TRBD2	NA	TRBV5-1	TGCGCCAGCAGCTTGTCAAGCGGGAGCATCCACGAGCAGTACTTC	CASSLSSGSIHEQYF
TRBJ2-6	NA	once	TRBV18	TGTGCCAGCTCTTTCACAGGTGTCAGCTCTGGGGCCAACGTCCTGACTTTC	CASSFTGVSSGANVLTF
TRBJ2-5	NA	NA	TRBV5-1	TGCGCCAGCAGCTTTGGTGACAGCCAAGAGACCCAGTACTTC	CASSFGDSQETQYF
TRBJ1-6	NA	NA	TRBV25-1	TGTGCCAGCACCAGGGGCAATTCACCCCTCCACTTT	CASTRGNSPLHF
TRBJ1-6	NA	NA	TRBV6-5	TGTGCCAGCAGTTTCCTGCTCGGCGGTGGGGATTCACCCCTCCACTTT	CASSFLLGGGDSPLHF
TRBJ1-3	NA	NA	TRBV11-2	TGTGCCAGCAGCCTGACAGCAAGTCTCTCTGGAAACACCATATATTTT	CASSLTASLSGNTIYF
TRBJ1-2	NA	NA	TRBV19	TGTGCCAGTAGCCTAGATAATGGTGGGACGGGTAGCGGCTACACCTTC	CASSLDNGGTGSGYTF
TRBJ2-5	NA	NA	TRBV12-3/TRBV12-4	TGTGCCAGCAGTCCCAGACAGAGCGAGACCCAGTACTTC	CASSPRQSETQYF
TRBJ2-7	NA	NA	TRBV7-9	TGTGCCAGCAGCTTAGACTCGTATGTCGGCGGACCCCGTCTAGGCGAGCAGTACTTC	CASSLDSYVGGPRLGEQYF
TRBJ2-5	NA	once	TRBV9	TGTGCCAGCAGCGCAAAAGCTCTAGCCGTCCAAGAGACCCAGTACTTC	CASSAKALAVQETQYF
TRBJ2-5	NA	NA	TRBV6-2/TRBV6-3	TGTGCCAGCAGTTACGGGGGGCACCAAGAGACCCAGTACTTC	CASSYGGHQETQYF
TRBJ2-2	NA	once	TRBV12-3/TRBV12-4	TGTGCCAGCAGTTTTAAGAGCACCGGGGAGCTGTTTTTT	CASSFKSTGELFF
TRBJ1-5	TRBD1	NA	TRBV7-2	TGTGCCAGCAGGGAGCAGACAGGGGGGACTAGCAATCAGCCCCAGCATTTT	CASREQTGGTSNQPQHF
TRBJ2-1	NA	NA	TRBV20-1	TGCAGTGCTAGAATAGGCAATGAGCAGTTCTTC	CSARIGNEQFF